This T cell receptor (beta chain) was sequenced for a study of OX40 agonist ivuxolimab in advanced cancers. Study-wide points: It was also the case that some nonresponders had low normalized T-cell clonal expansion. In CD8+ T cells, expanded clones were on average more numerous than in CD4+. At 0.1-3.0 mg/kg, partial responders had clonal expansion among the lowest observed.

Sequenced by immunoSEQ multiplex PCR; TCRdb stores in-frame clones only, minus some. In the table there are about 71,000 clones, roughly 94% of which are singletons. There are 16 residues in the CDR3. Germline assignment: CDR1 WSHSY and CDR2 SAAADI. V dropped 10 bases and J dropped 3; count of bases not matched to a gene: 16. In the case of this clone: Its matching antigen is unknown.

The origin of this receptor is an adult with an advanced solid tumor such as melanoma, head and neck, liver or kidney cancer. The rearrangement joins TRBV10-2 to TRBJ1-2; TRBD1 matches at 8 bases. This specimen was CD4+ or CD8+ T cells sorted from blood, taken in a trial of the OX40 agonist ivuxolimab. In DNA form, the CDR3 reads TGCGCCACTAATGAGTTTCAGACAGGGGCCCACTATGGCTACACCTTC. This codes for CATNEFQTGAHYGYTF.